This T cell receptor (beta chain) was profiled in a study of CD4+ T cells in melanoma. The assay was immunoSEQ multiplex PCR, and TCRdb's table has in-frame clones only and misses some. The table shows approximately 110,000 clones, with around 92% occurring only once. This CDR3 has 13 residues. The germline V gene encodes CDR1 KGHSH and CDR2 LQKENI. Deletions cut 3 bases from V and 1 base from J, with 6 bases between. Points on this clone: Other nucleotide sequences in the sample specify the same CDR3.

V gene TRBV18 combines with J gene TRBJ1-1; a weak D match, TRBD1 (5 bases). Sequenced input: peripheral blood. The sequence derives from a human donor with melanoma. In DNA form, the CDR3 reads TGTGCCAGCTCACCCCAGGGGAACACTGAAGCTTTCTTT. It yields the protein CASSPQGNTEAFF. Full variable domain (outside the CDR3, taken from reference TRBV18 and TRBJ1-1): NAGVMQNPRHLVRRRGQEARLRCSPMKGHSHVYWYRQLPEEGLKFMVYLQKENIIDESGMPKERFSAEFPKEGPSILRIQQVVRGDSAAYFCASSPQGNTEAFFGQGTRLTVV.